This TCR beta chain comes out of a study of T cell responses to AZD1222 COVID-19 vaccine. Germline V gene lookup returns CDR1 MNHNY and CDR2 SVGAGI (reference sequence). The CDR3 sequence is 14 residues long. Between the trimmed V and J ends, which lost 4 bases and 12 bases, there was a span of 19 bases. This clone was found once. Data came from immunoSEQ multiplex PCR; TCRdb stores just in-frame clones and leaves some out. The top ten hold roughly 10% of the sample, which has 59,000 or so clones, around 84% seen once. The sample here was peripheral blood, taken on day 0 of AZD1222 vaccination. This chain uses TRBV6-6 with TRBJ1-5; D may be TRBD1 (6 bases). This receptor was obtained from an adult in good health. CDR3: CASSSRQAAMSQHF. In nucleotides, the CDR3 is TGTGCCAGCAGTTCCCGACAGGCGGCGATGAGCCAGCATTTT.